Sequencing of this T cell receptor (beta chain) was carried out in a study of HIV-infected patients and healthy controls. cDNA was made from 500 ng RNA using alpha and beta constant primers. Separate chain-specific third strand synthesis with multiplexing indices produced the alpha and beta libraries. TCRdb reprocessed the 5' RACE reads with MiXCR, giving one entry per CDR3 protein. The profile covers some 9,800 distinct CDR3 sequences, with 7% to 9% appearing a single time and 3.5% to 4.5% taken by the ten largest. This clonotype appeared many times. Its antigen is as yet unknown. Whole blood was used without fractionation, so all unsorted peripheral T cells were included. Findings and caveats of the study: Healthy controls shared more CDR3 sequences between individuals than HIV-infected patients did.

CDR1 and CDR2 from the germline V gene are MNHNY and SVGAGI (reference sequence). This CDR3 is built from 13 residues. Trimming pared 3 bases from V and 2 bases from J, leaving 7 bases between. The chain carries TRBV6-6 and TRBJ2-5; D remains ambiguous. What was sequenced was blood. This clonotype was sampled from an adult in good health. CDR3 nucleotide sequence: TGTGCCAGCAGTTATACGGTACAAGAGACCCAGTACTTC. Translated, it gives CASSYTVQETQYF.